What follows is one T cell receptor beta chain and its context. What it recognizes is unknown. This specimen comes from a study of T cell repertoires in ileal Crohn's disease. Whole-study results and caveats: Sorted CD8 T cells held more high-frequency clones than CD4. Active smokers at surgery had more clonal expansions than non-smokers.

Patients were adults with ileal or ileocolonic Crohn's disease needing resection. The CDR3 is made up of 12 amino acids. V was shortened by 1 base and J by 7 bases, with 7 bases between the two germline ends. The germline V gene encodes CDR1 SNHLY and CDR2 FYNNEI. TCRB immunosequencing input was around 460 nanograms of biopsy DNA per sample. Produced via immunoSEQ multiplex PCR; TCRdb's table is partial and in-frame only. The sample contains some 30,000 clones, about four fifths of which appear only once. This TCR was sampled from an adult with Crohn's disease. Sequencing used ileal tissue. The chain has TRBV2 and TRBJ1-2; D unresolved. The chain's CDR3 is CASSEERGGYTF. For the CDR3, the DNA is TGTGCCAGCAGTGAAGAACGGGGTGGCTACACCTTC.